The present T cell receptor beta chain was sequenced within a study of blood T cell repertoires in COVID-19. The wider study: In each case, the material was cDNA or gDNA derived from T cells, B-cell-depleted T cells, or PBMCs.

The repertoire was sequenced with immunoSEQ multiplex PCR; TCRdb's copy has only in-frame clones and lacks some. Among about 64,000 clones listed, approximately 91% were seen once. CDR3 length: 14 amino acids. Trimming removed 4 bases from V and 0 bases from J, with 9 bases in between. The specimen sequenced was peripheral blood. V and J are TRBV23-1 and TRBJ1-1; D not certain. TRBV23-1 is an ORF, and what it does is uncertain. The sequence came from a human donor in a cohort sampled during active COVID-19. Here the CDR3 DNA reads TGCGCCAGCAGTCTAGACGGGTTGAACACTGAAGCTTTCTTT. It codes for CASSLDGLNTEAFF.